The sequence of this TCR beta chain was determined in a study of CD4 T cells in relation to SARS-CoV-2 and coronaviruses. Study-level background: Convalescent patients had median age roughly 37 years, range roughly 20 to 80. Study outcomes and limitations: Crossreactive clones expanded significantly less to SARS-CoV-2 than monoreactive clones.

The table came from immunoSEQ multiplex PCR; TCRdb's copy has only in-frame clones and leaves some out. The table shows about 54,000 clones, with under 95% occurring only once. Comment on this clone: Its antigen is not known.

The CDR3 sequence is 14 residues long. The V gene end was trimmed by 5 bases and the J gene end by 4 bases; junction bases not matched to a gene: 4. Germline V lookup: CDR1 SGHAT, CDR2 FQNNGV. Input material: naive CD4+ T cells from PBMCs. Subset defined: naive CD4+ T cells isolated by negative enrichment. V gene TRBV11-2 combines with J gene TRBJ2-7; 11 bases fit TRBD2. This sequence was found in an adult with COVID-19. The DNA for the CDR3 is TGTGCCAGCAGCACAACTAGCGGGAGTTACGAGCAGTACTTC. Translating gives CASSTTSGSYEQYF. Full variable domain (remainder filled in from reference TRBV11-2 and TRBJ2-7): EAGVAQSPRYKIIEKRQSVAFWCNPISGHATLYWYQQILGQGPKLLIQFQNNGVVDDSQLPKDRFSAERLKGVDSTLKIQPAKLEDSAVYLCASSTTSGSYEQYFGPGTRLTVT.